One and the same sample provided the 18 T cell receptor beta chains below, sequenced in a study of resident and recirculating memory T cells in vitiligo. Profiled with immunoSEQ multiplex PCR; TCRdb holds only in-frame clones, not every one. This table has around 70,000 clones, 91% appearing once. The sample consisted of blood. These receptors were collected from a male donor with vitiligo.

This chain connects TRBV4-3 to TRBJ2-3, with D unresolved. The CDR3 has 16 amino acids. V was cut by 0 bases and J by 0 bases, with 10 bases left in between. Germline V gene sequence: CDR1 LGHNA, CDR2 YSLEER. The DNA of the CDR3 is TGCGCCAGCAGCCAAGATCTACTACCTAGCACAGATACGCAGTATTTT. Translating gives CASSQDLLPSTDTQYF.

The gene calls are TRBV25-1 and TRBJ2-7; D is perhaps TRBD1 (6 bases). V was trimmed by 3 bases and J by 2 bases, leaving 11 bases between them. The CDR3 totals 14 residues. Germline V CDR1 and CDR2: MGHDK, SYGVNS. The CDR3 bases are TGTGCCAGCAGTGAGGGTGGGGGCCCCTACGAGCAGTACTTC. Translating gives CASSEGGGPYEQYF.

The gene calls are TRBV18 and TRBJ2-4, with TRBD2 as a possible D gene (5 bases). In germline, CDR1 is KGHSH, CDR2 LQKENI. The V gene lost 3 bases and the J gene lost 3 bases, with 12 bases spanning the gap. This CDR3 region has 15 residues. The DNA of the CDR3 is TGTGCCAGCTCACCTCCACTAGGCGGCAAAAACATTCAGTACTTC. Its translation: CASSPPLGGKNIQYF.

This clone was seen just once. The chain links TRBV4-3 to TRBJ1-2; TRBD1 matches 7 bases. This CDR3 is 15 amino acids long. The ends lost 1 base at V and 6 bases at J; junction bases unmatched: 8. Germline lookup yields CDR1 LGHNA and CDR2 YSLEER. The CDR3 DNA follows: TGCGCCAGCAGCCAAGTCAACAGGGGTACGGATGGCTACACCTTC. Protein sequence: CASSQVNRGTDGYTF.

The rearrangement joins TRBV5-6 to TRBJ1-2, with 9 positions matching TRBD1. J gave up 4 bases and V 5 bases, and 18 bases lay outside the gene matches. The germline gives CDR1 SGHDT, CDR2 YYEEEE. The CDR3 has 18 residues. The CDR3 spells CASSTEDRGQRGSYGYTF. DNA of the CDR3: TGTGCCAGCAGTACAGAGGACAGGGGCCAAAGAGGTTCCTATGGCTACACCTTC.

The V and J genes are TRBV2 and TRBJ1-1; D remains unclear. The CDR3 is made up of 12 amino acids. Germline V gene sequence: CDR1 SNHLY, CDR2 FYNNEI. The ends were cut back, 8 bases at V and 8 bases at J, with 15 bases in the middle. CDR3 DNA: TGTGCCAGCCTCGAGGGAGGTCCCGAAGCTTTCTTT. As protein: CASLEGGPEAFF. The full variable domain, its missing parts supplied by reference TRBV2 and TRBJ1-1, is EPEVTQTPSHQVTQMGQEVILRCVPISNHLYFYWYRQILGQKVEFLVSFYNNEISEKSEIFDDQFSVERPDGSNFTLKIRSTKLEDSAMYFCASLEGGPEAFFGQGTRLTVV.

The chain is built from TRBV29-1 and TRBJ2-5; TRBD2 matches at 15 bases. Germline CDR1 SQVTM, CDR2 ANQGSEA. This CDR3 region has 14 residues. J was trimmed by 2 bases and V by 6 bases; bases with no gene match: 1. CDR3 loop: CSVGLAGGQETQYF. CDR3 in DNA: TGCAGCGTCGGACTAGCGGGGGGGCAAGAGACCCAGTACTTC.

This chain connects TRBV6-5 to TRBJ2-7, with 7 bases aligning to TRBD2. Germline CDR1 MNHEY, CDR2 SVGAGI. Trimming at V came to 7 bases and at J to 2 bases, leaving 11 bases not matched to a gene. The CDR3 has 15 residues. CDR3 DNA sequence: TGTGCCAGCACCCCGGAGGGGAGGGCGACCTACGAGCAGTACTTC. Protein: CASTPEGRATYEQYF.

This clone showed up just once. V gene TRBV4-3 combines with J gene TRBJ2-2; 10 positions agree with TRBD1. Germline V gene lookup returns CDR1 LGHNA and CDR2 YSLEER. The CDR3 runs to 18 residues. Unmatched junction bases numbered 9, after V lost 1 base and J lost 4 bases. The CDR3: CASSQGTDRGLSTGELFF. The CDR3 DNA follows: TGCGCCAGCAGCCAAGGAACCGACAGGGGGCTCAGCACCGGGGAGCTGTTTTTT.

The chain is built from TRBV10-3 and TRBJ2-5; weak D call: TRBD1 (5 bases). Germline V gene sequence: CDR1 ENHRY, CDR2 SYGVKD. The CDR3 sequence is 14 residues long. Deletions cut 0 bases from V and 4 bases from J, with 9 bases between. The CDR3 region is CAISESNQGETQYF. CDR3 in DNA: TGTGCCATCAGTGAGTCGAATCAGGGAGAGACCCAGTACTTC.

The chain recombines TRBV29-1 with TRBJ2-3; D is undetermined. The length of the CDR3 is 13 residues. Between the trimmed V and J ends, which lost 0 bases and 4 bases, there was a span of 8 bases. The V gene's germline CDR1 is SQVTM and CDR2 ANQGSEA. The CDR3 is CSVEDGSSDTQYF. The DNA for the CDR3 is TGCAGCGTTGAAGACGGGTCATCAGATACGCAGTATTTT.

CDR3 region: CASSQDVGGGAGEKLFF. CDR3 DNA sequence: TGCGCCAGCAGCCAAGATGTAGGAGGGGGCGCAGGGGAAAAACTGTTTTTT. The chain couples TRBV4-1 to TRBJ1-4, with 7 bases lining up with TRBD1. Looked up from germline, CDR1 is MGHRA and CDR2 is YSYEKL. Germline trimming cut 0 bases from V and 8 bases from J; bases unmatched to any gene: 12. This CDR3 is 17 amino acids long.

This clone was seen once. The chain couples TRBV7-2 to TRBJ2-3; 8 nucleotides agree with TRBD2. V dropped 5 bases and J dropped 1; count of bases not matched to a gene: 8. Germline V gene sequence: CDR1 SGHTA, CDR2 FQGNSA. The CDR3 sequence is 16 residues long. The CDR3 sequence: CASSPQARGGTDTQYF. In DNA, the CDR3 is TGTGCCAGCAGCCCTCAAGCGCGGGGGGGCACAGATACGCAGTATTTT.

A few counts support this clone. The V call is TRBV10-3, the J call TRBJ1-2; D is uncertain. The CDR3 totals 12 residues. V lost 2 bases, J lost 4 bases, and 5 bases lay in between. Germline CDR1 reads ENHRY; CDR2 reads SYGVKD. This CDR3 is CAISESGYGYTF. Written as DNA, the CDR3 is TGTGCCATCAGTGAGAGCGGCTATGGCTACACCTTC.

The rearrangement links TRBV30 to TRBJ1-1; possibly TRBD1 for D (5 bases). There are 11 residues in the CDR3. V was trimmed by 7 bases and J by 5 bases, leaving 11 bases between them. Germline V CDR1 and CDR2: GTSNPN, SVGIG (reference sequence). The CDR3 DNA is TGTGCCTTCCGGGGGGGGACTGAAGCTTTCTTT. Its protein is CAFRGGTEAFF.

This clone occurred a few times. This chain connects TRBV19 to TRBJ2-2; no clear D. CDR1 is LNHDA and CDR2 is SQIVND in the germline V gene (reference sequence). This CDR3 spans 14 amino acids. V shed 3 bases and J shed 8 bases, with 13 bases lying between them. CDR3 nucleotides: TGTGCCAGTAGTATTTCCCCTGGGCCGGGGGAGCTGTTTTTT. Its translation: CASSISPGPGELFF. The entire variable domain, with the rest obtained from reference TRBV19 and TRBJ2-2, is as follows: DGGITQSPKYLFRKEGQNVTLSCEQNLNHDAMYWYRQDPGQGLRLIYYSQIVNDFQKGDIAEGYSVSREKKESFPLTVTSAQKNPTAFYLCASSISPGPGELFFGEGSRLTVL.

The chain carries TRBV6-1 and TRBJ1-2, with a possible D match to TRBD1 (5 bases). V gave up 2 bases and J gave up 7 bases, with 14 bases separating them. This CDR3 is 14 amino acids long. The germline V gene encodes CDR1 MNHNS and CDR2 SASEGT. The CDR3 is CASSEQGGFSGYTF. DNA for the CDR3: TGTGCCAGCAGTGAACAGGGAGGGTTCAGTGGCTACACCTTC.

The CDR3 reads CASTRSGGIRETQYF. CDR3 sequence (DNA): TGTGCCAGCACTCGAAGCGGGGGGATACGAGAGACCCAGTACTTC. The V gene is TRBV27, the J gene TRBJ2-5; 9 positions agree with TRBD2. Unmatched junction bases numbered 10, after V lost 7 bases and J lost 4 bases. The CDR3 spans 15 residues. Germline V gene data show CDR1 as MNHEY and CDR2 as SMNVEV (reference sequence).